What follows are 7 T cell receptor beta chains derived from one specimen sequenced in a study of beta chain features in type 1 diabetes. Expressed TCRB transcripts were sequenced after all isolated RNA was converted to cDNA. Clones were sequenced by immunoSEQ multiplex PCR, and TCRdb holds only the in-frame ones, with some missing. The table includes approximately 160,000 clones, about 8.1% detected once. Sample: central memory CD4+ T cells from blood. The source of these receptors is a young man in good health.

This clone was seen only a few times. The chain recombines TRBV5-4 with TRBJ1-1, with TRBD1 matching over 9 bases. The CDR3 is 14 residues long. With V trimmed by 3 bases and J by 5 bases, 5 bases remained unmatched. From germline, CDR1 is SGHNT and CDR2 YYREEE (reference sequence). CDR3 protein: CASSSGTGRTEAFF. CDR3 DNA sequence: TGTGCCAGCAGCTCGGGGACAGGGAGGACTGAAGCTTTCTTT.

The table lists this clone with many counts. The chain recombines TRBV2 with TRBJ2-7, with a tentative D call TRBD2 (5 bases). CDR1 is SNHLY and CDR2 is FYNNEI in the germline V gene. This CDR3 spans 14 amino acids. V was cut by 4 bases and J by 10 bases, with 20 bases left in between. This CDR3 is CASSGWRPPSEQYF. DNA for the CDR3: TGTGCCAGCAGTGGTTGGAGGCCCCCTTCGGAACAGTACTTC.

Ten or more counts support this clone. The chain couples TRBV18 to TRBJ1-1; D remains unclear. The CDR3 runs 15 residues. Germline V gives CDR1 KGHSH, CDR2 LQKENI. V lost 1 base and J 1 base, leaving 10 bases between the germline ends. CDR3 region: CASSPQRVKNTEAFF. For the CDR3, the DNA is TGTGCCAGCTCACCACAGAGGGTTAAGAACACTGAAGCTTTCTTT.

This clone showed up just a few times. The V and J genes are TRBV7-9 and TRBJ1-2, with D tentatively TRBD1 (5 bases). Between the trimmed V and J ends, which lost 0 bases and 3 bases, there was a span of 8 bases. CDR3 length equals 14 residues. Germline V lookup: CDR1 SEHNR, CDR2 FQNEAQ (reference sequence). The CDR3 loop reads CASSLAGGYYGYTF. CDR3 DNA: TGTGCCAGCAGCTTAGCGGGGGGATACTATGGCTACACCTTC.

CDR3 coding DNA: TGTGCCAGCAGCGGCGGGATCCTGAGCTCCTACAATGAGCAGTTCTTC. Amino acid sequence: CASSGGILSSYNEQFF. The rearrangement uses TRBV9 and TRBJ2-1, with a possible D match to TRBD2 (6 bases). The CDR3 spans 16 residues. CDR1 is SGDLS, CDR2 YYNGEE, per germline. V lost 3 bases and J 0 bases, leaving 13 bases between the germline ends.

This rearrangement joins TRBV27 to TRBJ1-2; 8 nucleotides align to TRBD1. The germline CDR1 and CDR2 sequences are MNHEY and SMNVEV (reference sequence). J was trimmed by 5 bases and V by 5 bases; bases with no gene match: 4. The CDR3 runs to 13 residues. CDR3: CASSPRQGYGYTF. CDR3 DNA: TGTGCCAGCAGTCCTCGACAGGGGTATGGCTACACCTTC.

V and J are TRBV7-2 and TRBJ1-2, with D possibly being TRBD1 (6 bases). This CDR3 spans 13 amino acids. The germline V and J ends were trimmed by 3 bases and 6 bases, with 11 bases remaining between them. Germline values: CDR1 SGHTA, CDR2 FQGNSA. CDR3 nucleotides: TGTGCCAGCAGCTTGACAGGTTACGATGGCTACACCTTC. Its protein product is CASSLTGYDGYTF. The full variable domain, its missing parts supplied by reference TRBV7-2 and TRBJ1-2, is GAGVSQSPSNKVTEKGKDVELRCDPISGHTALYWYRQSLGQGLEFLIYFQGNSAPDKSGLPSDRFSAERTGGSVSTLTIQRTQQEDSAVYLCASSLTGYDGYTFGSGTRLTVV.